Listed below are T cell receptor beta chains from one sample, sequenced in a study of response to subunit inactivated influenza vaccine. TCRdb passed the RT-PCR reads through MiXCR, listing each CDR3 protein once. This table holds roughly 520,000 distinct CDR3 sequences, about 25% found once. The sample was CD4+ T cells sorted from PBMCs, taken less than 6 days after vaccination. The receptor source for this set is a man aged 50 to 59 who received an inactivated influenza vaccine. The CDR3 runs from the conserved cysteine through the conserved F or W. The order of the fields is D gene, CDR3 length, clone size, J gene, V gene, CDR3 DNA, CDR3 protein. The D gene is left open where the match is weak. The size field is filled for only some rows; it gives once, few, many or a size class.

TRBD1 | 13 | - | TRBJ1-3 | TRBV12-3/TRBV12-4 | TGTGCCAGCGACAGGGACTCTGGAAACACCATATATTTT | CASDRDSGNTIYF
TRBD2 | 17 | few | TRBJ2-1 | TRBV28 | TGTGCCAGCAGTTCCGCCGTTATGCGGGGGGGCCGGAATGAGCAGTTCTTC | CASSSAVMRGGRNEQFF
- | 16 | once | TRBJ1-6 | TRBV5-1 | TGCGCCAGCACCCTGTGGGGCAGGGATTATAATTCACCCCTCCACTTT | CASTLWGRDYNSPLHF
TRBD2 | 14 | few | TRBJ2-1 | TRBV20-1 | TGCAGTTCCCGGACTAGCGGTTTTTACAATGAGCAGTTCTTC | CSSRTSGFYNEQFF
TRBD1 | 16 | few | TRBJ2-7 | TRBV12-3/TRBV12-4 | TGTGCCAGCAGTTTTGGGCAGGGGGTGAACGACTACGAGCAGTACTTC | CASSFGQGVNDYEQYF
- | 13 | - | TRBJ1-2 | TRBV20-1 | TGCAGTGCCGCCCCGGGAGGAAGATATGGCTACACCTTC | CSAAPGGRYGYTF
- | 13 | few | TRBJ2-7 | TRBV12-3/TRBV12-4 | TGTGCCAGCACCTCGGACGGACCCTACGAGCAGTACTTC | CASTSDGPYEQYF
- | 14 | few | TRBJ2-5 | TRBV18 | TGTGCCAGCTCACCACCGTCCATTATGGAGACCCAGTACTTC | CASSPPSIMETQYF
- | 15 | - | TRBJ1-5 | TRBV6-5 | TGTGCCAGCAGTTACGGAGTTGGGTTTAATCAGCCCCAGCATTTT | CASSYGVGFNQPQHF
TRBD2 | 16 | - | TRBJ2-2 | TRBV4-1 | TGCGCCAGCAGCTACATAGCGGGGGGGCGAACCGGGGAGCTGTTTTTT | CASSYIAGGRTGELFF
- | 15 | - | TRBJ2-1 | TRBV7-9 | TGTGCCAGCAGCCAATTGGCCGGGGCGCGGAATGAGCAGTTCTTC | CASSQLAGARNEQFF
TRBD2 | 14 | - | TRBJ2-7 | TRBV12-3/TRBV12-4 | TGTGCCAGCACCCTACTAGCGGGAGGCTACGAGCAGTACTTC | CASTLLAGGYEQYF
TRBD1 | 14 | - | TRBJ2-7 | TRBV5-1 | TGCGCCAGCGGCACAGGGGAAGCCTTCTACGAGCAGTACTTC | CASGTGEAFYEQYF